These 13 T cell receptor beta chains share one sample of origin, sequenced in a study of control samples from healthy donors and cancer patients (dated by TCRdb to about 2020). Preparation of the library involved the immunoSEQ multiplex PCR assay. Entries here come from immuneACCESS through TCRdb and include only in-frame sequences with V and J called. Some clones fail to appear in such tables; in the studies checked, an unresolved V gene covers under half of the shortfall, and the cause of the remainder is unknown. Here the sample has about 160,000 clones; about 94% occur a single time. Of the sample, approximately 15% is held by the ten largest clones. The specimen was PBMCs. These receptor sequences come from a man aged 55 to 70 with colorectal cancer.

V usage is TRBV9 and J usage is TRBJ2-5; D call uncertain. Per germline, CDR1 SGDLS and CDR2 YYNGEE. This CDR3 region has 12 residues. The V and J ends lost 4 bases and 0 bases respectively, with 4 bases between them. The CDR3 DNA is TGTGCCAGCAGCCGCTACCAAGAGACCCAGTACTTC. It specifies CASSRYQETQYF.

The rearrangement uses TRBV5-1 and TRBJ1-2; D is uncertain. Trimming took off 5 bases at V and 1 base at J, with 9 bases between the two ends. The CDR3 contains 13 residues. Germline CDR1 reads SGHRS; CDR2 reads YFSETQ. The CDR3 region is CASRAEVNYGYTF. The CDR3 DNA reads as TGCGCCAGCAGGGCCGAGGTTAACTATGGCTACACCTTC.

This chain joins TRBV10-3 and TRBJ1-2; no reliable D call. CDR1 is ENHRY and CDR2 is SYGVKD in the germline V gene. V shed 10 bases and J shed 8 bases, with 20 bases lying between them. CDR3 length: 13 residues. The CDR3 nucleotides read TGTGCCACCGCCGGTAGCGTGCGAATGGGCTACACCTTC. Amino acid sequence: CATAGSVRMGYTF.

For the CDR3, the DNA is TGTGCCAGTAGTACAACGACAGGGGATGGCTACACCTTC. Protein: CASSTTTGDGYTF. The chain combines TRBV19 with TRBJ1-2; 8 bases fit TRBD1. The CDR3 consists of 13 residues. Germline assignment: CDR1 LNHDA and CDR2 SQIVND (reference sequence). V gave up 4 bases and J gave up 6 bases; unmatched junction bases: 4.

The rearrangement joins TRBV5-8 to TRBJ1-1; TRBD1 matches at 8 bases. Trimming cost V 4 bases and J 0 bases; bases outside gene matches: 2. Germline assignment: CDR1 SGHTS and CDR2 YDEGEE. This CDR3 has 14 amino acids. The CDR3 sequence: CASSRGQVNTEAFF. Here the CDR3 DNA reads TGTGCCAGCAGCAGGGGACAGGTGAACACTGAAGCTTTCTTT.

The V and J genes are TRBV2 and TRBJ2-2; 8 bases are a match to TRBD1. The CDR3 consists of 15 residues. Per germline, CDR1 SNHLY and CDR2 FYNNEI. The V and J ends lost 1 base and 8 bases, in that order; junction bases with no gene match: 6. Here the CDR3 reads CASSEERTGLGELFF. CDR3 nucleotides: TGTGCCAGCAGTGAAGAAAGGACAGGGTTGGGGGAGCTGTTTTTT.

The sample holds a few counts of this clone. The chain is built from TRBV6-5 and TRBJ1-5; D not certain. Trimming stripped 7 bases from V and 0 bases from J, with 13 bases between. The germline V gene encodes CDR1 MNHEY and CDR2 SVGAGI. This CDR3 contains 15 residues. The CDR3 coding sequence is TGTGCCAGCACTTTACCGGGTAATAGCAATCAGCCCCAGCATTTT. This encodes CASTLPGNSNQPQHF.

This CDR3 reads CASSSQGGTNEKLFF. CDR3 nucleotides: TGTGCCAGCAGCTCCCAGGGGGGGACTAATGAAAAACTGTTTTTT. V usage is TRBV7-2 and J usage is TRBJ1-4; 7 bases align to TRBD1. Germline V CDR1 and CDR2: SGHTA, FQGNSA. With 4 bases clipped from V and 2 bases from J, the junction kept 4 bases outside the gene matches. The CDR3 runs to 15 residues.

The chain couples TRBV5-5 to TRBJ1-2; no firm D call. The germline V and J ends were trimmed by 0 bases and 4 bases, with 4 bases remaining between them. The length of the CDR3 is 12 residues. Germline values: CDR1 SGHKS, CDR2 YYEKEE (reference sequence). The CDR3 reads CASSLEFYGYTF. As DNA, the CDR3 is TGTGCCAGCAGCTTGGAGTTCTATGGCTACACCTTC.

The chain employs TRBV25-1 and TRBJ2-7; unclear D gene. Between the trimmed V and J ends, which lost 5 bases and 1 base, there was a span of 6 bases. The CDR3 totals 12 residues. Germline lookup yields CDR1 MGHDK and CDR2 SYGVNS. The CDR3 coding sequence is TGTGCCAGCAGTTCAGCTTCCTACGAGCAGTACTTC. It encodes CASSSASYEQYF.

The chain carries TRBV7-2 and TRBJ1-4; 10 bases are a match to TRBD1. The CDR3 extends over 15 amino acids. J lost 6 bases, V lost 5 bases, and 6 bases had no gene match. In germline, CDR1 is SGHTA, CDR2 FQGNSA. CDR3 in amino acids: CASSQAGTGDEKLFF. CDR3 nucleotide sequence: TGTGCCAGCAGCCAGGCTGGGACAGGGGATGAAAAACTGTTTTTT.

This clone has more than one count but fewer than ten. This chain uses TRBV18 with TRBJ1-1; no definite D call. Germline assignment: CDR1 KGHSH and CDR2 LQKENI. V lost 2 bases, J lost 3 bases, and 10 bases lay in between. The CDR3 is 14 residues long. CDR3 sequence: CASSPANRDTEAFF. DNA for the CDR3: TGTGCCAGCTCACCAGCGAACCGGGACACTGAAGCTTTCTTT.

This sequence joins TRBV24-1 and TRBJ2-5, with TRBD1 identical over 11 bases. CDR1 is KGHDR, CDR2 SFDVKD, per germline. This CDR3 comprises 15 residues. V lost 0 bases, J lost 8 bases, and 4 bases stayed unmatched. In nucleotides, the CDR3 is TGTGCCACCAGTGATTTGCGGGGACAGGGGGAAACCCAGTACTTC. Its protein is CATSDLRGQGETQYF.